Presented here are 26 T cell receptor beta chains from one specimen sequenced in a study of T cell responses to AZD1222 COVID-19 vaccine. The repertoire was sequenced with immunoSEQ multiplex PCR; TCRdb's copy has only in-frame clones and lacks some. This sample has 100,000 to 150,000 clones; about 86% occur once, and the top ten carry about 12%. The sample consisted of peripheral blood, taken on day 0 of AZD1222 vaccination. These receptors were taken from an adult in good health.

The CDR3 loop reads CASSPEGGYTEAFF. The DNA of the CDR3 is TGTGCCAGCAGCCCAGAGGGAGGGTACACTGAAGCTTTCTTT. The rearrangement links TRBV9 to TRBJ1-1, with D unclear. The CDR3 is made up of 14 amino acids. From germline, CDR1 is SGDLS and CDR2 YYNGEE. Trimming cost V 4 bases and J 3 bases, with 13 bases left between them.

The chain uses TRBV4-3 and TRBJ2-7, with D uncertain. V gave up 1 base and J gave up 0 bases, with 10 bases separating them. CDR1 is LGHNA and CDR2 is YSLEER in the germline V gene. This CDR3 comprises 15 residues. The CDR3 bases are TGCGCCAGCAGCCAAGGGCCGCAAAACTCCTACGAGCAGTACTTC. Its translation: CASSQGPQNSYEQYF.

This clone was seen only once. The rearrangement uses TRBV4-1 and TRBJ2-7; 9 bases match TRBD1. The length of the CDR3 is 15 residues. Germline CDR1 reads MGHRA; CDR2 reads YSYEKL. J lost 2 bases, V lost 4 bases, and 6 bases had no gene match. The CDR3 DNA sequence: TGCGCCAGCAGCCCGACCGGACAGGGGCCCTACGAGCAGTACTTC. Translation: CASSPTGQGPYEQYF.

The chain uses TRBV7-2 and TRBJ2-7, with TRBD1 matching over 9 bases. The CDR3 contains 18 residues. The V gene's germline CDR1 is SGHTA and CDR2 FQGNSA. Germline trimming cut 1 base from V and 2 bases from J; bases unmatched to any gene: 12. The CDR3 DNA reads TGTGCCAGCAGCTTAGGGCATCTGGGACAGGGCAGTACCTACGAGCAGTACTTC. Translation gives CASSLGHLGQGSTYEQYF.

The chain joins TRBV5-1 to TRBJ2-4; D is ambiguous. CDR1 and CDR2 (germline): SGHRS, YFSETQ. V lost 3 bases and J lost 6, with 10 bases in between. This CDR3 comprises 13 residues. The CDR3 here is CASSSTPGNIQYF. The CDR3 DNA reads TGCGCCAGCAGCTCGACTCCAGGAAACATTCAGTACTTC. Based on the CDR3 plus reference TRBV5-1 and TRBJ2-4, the full variable domain is KAGVTQTPRYLIKTRGQQVTLSCSPISGHRSVSWYQQTPGQGLQFLFEYFSETQRNKGNFPGRFSGRQFSNSRSEMNVSTLELGDSALYLCASSSTPGNIQYFGAGTRLSVL.

This rearrangement joins TRBV2 to TRBJ1-1; D is ambiguous. The CDR3 sequence is 12 residues long. Germline V lookup: CDR1 SNHLY, CDR2 FYNNEI. Trimming removed 5 bases at V and 3 bases at J, with 7 bases between. CDR3 amino acids: CASSPYDTEAFF. The DNA of the CDR3 is TGTGCCAGCAGTCCCTACGACACTGAAGCTTTCTTT.

J is TRBJ2-1 and V is TRBV30; 8 bases map to TRBD2. CDR3 size: 15 residues. CDR1 and CDR2 (germline): GTSNPN, SVGIG (reference sequence). The junction had 11 bases not matched to a gene; V was cut back by 2 bases and J by 8 bases. CDR3 sequence reads: CAWSPGLSGGDEQFF. The CDR3 DNA reads TGTGCCTGGAGTCCCGGACTGAGCGGGGGCGATGAGCAGTTCTTC.

The chain carries TRBV3-1 (or the pseudogene TRBV3-2) and TRBJ1-5, with unresolved D. The germline CDR1 and CDR2 sequences are LGHDT and YNNKEL (reference sequence). Trimming removed 3 bases from V and 3 bases from J, with 6 bases in between. This CDR3 has 13 residues. The DNA of the CDR3 is TGTGCCAGCAGCCAGAACCCCAATCAGCCCCAGCATTTT. Encoded protein: CASSQNPNQPQHF.

V and J are TRBV3-1 (or the pseudogene TRBV3-2) and TRBJ1-1; D gene uncertain. The V end lost 0 bases, the J end lost 3 bases, and 11 bases lay between the germline ends. CDR1 LGHDT and CDR2 YNNKEL come from the germline V gene (reference sequence). This CDR3 contains 15 residues. CDR3: CASSQEGQKYTEAFF. The CDR3 DNA sequence: TGTGCCAGCAGCCAAGAAGGGCAGAAATACACTGAAGCTTTCTTT.

This chain links TRBV3-1 (or the pseudogene TRBV3-2) with TRBJ1-3; D is possibly TRBD1 (6 bases). Germline V CDR1 and CDR2: LGHDT, YNNKEL (reference sequence). This CDR3 is 19 amino acids long. The V end was cut by 1 base, the J end by 0 bases, with 19 bases between. The CDR3 sequence is CASSQGGYTQGYSGNTIYF. As DNA, the CDR3 is TGTGCCAGCAGCCAAGGAGGGTATACTCAGGGGTACTCTGGAAACACCATATATTTT.

The J gene is TRBJ2-7, the V gene TRBV2, with unresolved D. Trimming shortened V by 8 bases and J by 1 base, and 15 bases separated the two germline ends. Germline CDR1 reads SNHLY; CDR2 reads FYNNEI. The CDR3 runs to 14 residues. Here the CDR3 reads CASRINWGSYEQYF. The CDR3 region has the DNA TGTGCCAGCCGGATCAATTGGGGTTCCTACGAGCAGTACTTC.

This chain uses TRBV24-1 with TRBJ2-1, with 11 nucleotides matching TRBD2. CDR1 KGHDR and CDR2 SFDVKD come from the germline V gene. V gave up 4 bases and J gave up 4 bases; unmatched junction bases: 14. This CDR3 contains 19 residues. CDR3 amino acids: CATSDRVGGASGRYNEQFF. CDR3 sequence (DNA): TGTGCCACCAGTGACCGAGTAGGAGGGGCTAGCGGGAGGTACAATGAGCAGTTCTTC.

This sequence joins TRBV15 and TRBJ1-5; no firm D call. V lost 3 bases and J lost 4, with 4 bases in between. Germline-derived CDR1 and CDR2 are LNHNV and YYDKDF (reference sequence). This CDR3 has 12 amino acids. CDR3: CATSRANQPQHF. The CDR3, as DNA: TGTGCCACCAGCAGGGCGAATCAGCCCCAGCATTTT.

The chain has TRBV2 and TRBJ1-2; possibly TRBD1 for D (6 bases). Trimming left V 4 bases short and J 5 bases short, with 11 bases between. Germline loops: CDR1 SNHLY, CDR2 FYNNEI. This CDR3 has 13 residues. CDR3 region: CASSVKGEYGYTF. As DNA, the CDR3 is TGTGCCAGCAGTGTAAAGGGGGAGTATGGCTACACCTTC.

The chain combines TRBV20-1 with TRBJ1-2; D ambiguous. This CDR3 spans 11 amino acids. Looked up from germline, CDR1 is DFQATT and CDR2 is SNEGSKA (reference sequence). V was shortened by 7 bases and J by 0 bases, with 6 bases between the two germline ends. The CDR3 loop reads CSGGPNYGYTF. The CDR3 DNA is TGCAGTGGTGGCCCTAACTATGGCTACACCTTC.

V and J are TRBV3-1 (or the pseudogene TRBV3-2) and TRBJ1-1; the D is unclear. V lost 3 bases to trimming and J lost 3 bases, with 11 bases between them. Germline values: CDR1 LGHDT, CDR2 YNNKEL (reference sequence). The CDR3 spans 14 residues. CDR3 DNA: TGTGCCAGCAGCCAGCCCCCCGGGGACACTGAAGCTTTCTTT. Its protein product is CASSQPPGDTEAFF.

The chain carries TRBV18 and TRBJ1-3, with TRBD1 matching 7 bases. V was clipped by 6 bases and J by 5 bases; unmatched bases: 7. The CDR3 runs 14 residues. CDR1 and CDR2 from the germline V gene are KGHSH and LQKENI. In DNA form, the CDR3 reads TGTGCCAGCTCCCCGGACAGGTCTAGAAACACCATATATTTT. As protein: CASSPDRSRNTIYF. Based on the CDR3 plus reference TRBV18 and TRBJ1-3, the full variable domain is NAGVMQNPRHLVRRRGQEARLRCSPMKGHSHVYWYRQLPEEGLKFMVYLQKENIIDESGMPKERFSAEFPKEGPSILRIQQVVRGDSAAYFCASSPDRSRNTIYFGEGSWLTVV.

The chain recombines TRBV1 with TRBJ2-5; the DNA was not used to check the table's D call, TRBD2. TRBV1 is noted as a pseudogene. The length of the CDR3 is 16 residues. Here the CDR3 reads CTSSQEIPGNQETQYF. The CDR3 DNA reads as TGCACCAGCAGCCAAGAAATTCCGGGGAATCAAGAGACCCAGTACTTC.

This chain connects TRBV28 to TRBJ1-1; D is undetermined. Germline CDR1 reads MDHEN; CDR2 reads SYDVKM. CDR3 size: 14 residues. V lost 4 bases, J lost 4 bases, and 13 bases lay in between. CDR3 residues: CASSWHTVSTEAFF. Written as DNA, the CDR3 is TGTGCCAGCAGTTGGCACACGGTGAGCACTGAAGCTTTCTTT. Combining the CDR3 with reference TRBV28 and TRBJ1-1 gives the whole variable domain DVKVTQSSRYLVKRTGEKVFLECVQDMDHENMFWYRQDPGLGLRLIYFSYDVKMKEKGDIPEGYSVSREKKERFSLILESASTNQTSMYLCASSWHTVSTEAFFGQGTRLTVV.

The rearrangement links TRBV10-3 to TRBJ2-7; D might be TRBD1 or TRBD2, each matching 9 bases. The CDR3 has 23 amino acids. Trimming left V 0 bases short and J 2 bases short, with 35 bases between. Germline values: CDR1 ENHRY, CDR2 SYGVKD. CDR3 in DNA: TGTGCCATCAGTGAGTCAGAGTTGACAGGGGGGTCTCTTCGGACTAGCGATACCTACGAGCAGTACTTC. Protein: CAISESELTGGSLRTSDTYEQYF.

The gene calls are TRBV27 and TRBJ1-3; D not resolved. CDR3 length: 15 residues. Between the trimmed V and J ends, which lost 6 bases and 4 bases, there was a span of 16 bases. CDR1 and CDR2 (germline): MNHEY, SMNVEV (reference sequence). The CDR3 coding sequence is TGTGCCAGCAGCCGTTTGGGAATCGGGGGAAACACCATATATTTT. It is translated as CASSRLGIGGNTIYF.

The rearrangement links TRBV7-2 to TRBJ2-7; maybe TRBD1 (5 bases). The V gene's germline CDR1 is SGHTA and CDR2 FQGNSA. V lost 3 bases to trimming and J lost 2 bases, with 11 bases between them. This CDR3 region has 14 residues. The CDR3 DNA reads as TGTGCCAGCAGCTTTGGTCAGGGAACCTACGAGCAGTACTTC. It codes for CASSFGQGTYEQYF.

This clone came up once. The chain couples TRBV29-1 to TRBJ2-1; 8 bases are shared with TRBD1. In germline, CDR1 is SQVTM, CDR2 ANQGSEA. Trimming cost V 7 bases and J 10 bases; bases outside gene matches: 9. This CDR3 is built from 12 residues. The chain's CDR3 is CSAGQGFNEQFF. DNA of the CDR3: TGCAGCGCCGGACAGGGATTCAACGAGCAGTTCTTC.

The rearrangement links TRBV18 to TRBJ1-5; D unresolved. The CDR3 extends over 14 amino acids. Germline V gene data show CDR1 as KGHSH and CDR2 as LQKENI. Trimming shortened V by 2 bases and J by 2 bases, and 7 bases separated the two germline ends. The CDR3 DNA is TGTGCCAGCTCACCAGGTTTCGGCAATCAGCCCCAGCATTTT. It encodes CASSPGFGNQPQHF. Combining the CDR3 with reference TRBV18 and TRBJ1-5 gives the whole variable domain NAGVMQNPRHLVRRRGQEARLRCSPMKGHSHVYWYRQLPEEGLKFMVYLQKENIIDESGMPKERFSAEFPKEGPSILRIQQVVRGDSAAYFCASSPGFGNQPQHFGDGTRLSIL.

This chain connects TRBV27 to TRBJ2-4; D is ambiguous. The CDR3 contains 15 residues. Germline V gene data show CDR1 as MNHEY and CDR2 as SMNVEV (reference sequence). The germline V and J ends were trimmed by 7 bases and 0 bases, with 13 bases remaining between them. In DNA, the CDR3 is TGTGCCAGCACTCCTAAGGGTCTAGCCAAAAACATTCAGTACTTC. Its translation is CASTPKGLAKNIQYF.

A few counts support this clone. V and J are TRBV6-6 and TRBJ2-2, with 8 nucleotides matching TRBD2. Per the germline V gene, CDR1 is MNHNY and CDR2 is SVGAGI (reference sequence). With V trimmed by 6 bases and J by 7 bases, 4 bases remained unmatched. The CDR3 spans 13 residues. CDR3 sequence reads: CASSGGAVGELFF. The CDR3 nucleotides are TGTGCCAGCAGCGGGGGGGCGGTCGGGGAGCTGTTTTTT.